Each of the 21 T cell receptor beta chains below was sequenced from the same sample in a study of blood T cell repertoires in COVID-19. Assay: immunoSEQ multiplex PCR; the TCRdb copy retains only in-frame clones and omits some. This table has roughly 100,000 clones, 70% to 90% appearing once. The sequenced sample was peripheral blood. The receptors were sampled from a human donor in a cohort sampled during active COVID-19.

This rearrangement joins TRBV28 to TRBJ2-7, with 7 nucleotides matching TRBD1. The CDR3 is 12 residues long. The V segment lost 6 bases and the J segment 2 bases; nucleotides outside the gene matches: 1. Per germline, CDR1 MDHEN and CDR2 SYDVKM. The CDR3, as DNA: TGTGCCAGCAGACAGGGGACCTACGAGCAGTACTTC. This codes for CASRQGTYEQYF.

The chain links TRBV3-1 (or the pseudogene TRBV3-2) to TRBJ2-7; TRBD1 is a possible D gene (5 bases). Germline values: CDR1 LGHDT, CDR2 YNNKEL (reference sequence). Trimming took 2 bases from V and 0 from J, leaving 5 bases between them. This CDR3 has 13 residues. CDR3 sequence: CASSQRGSYEQYF. CDR3 bases: TGTGCCAGCAGCCAAAGGGGCTCCTACGAGCAGTACTTC.

The chain combines TRBV3-1 (or the pseudogene TRBV3-2) with TRBJ2-7; 8 bases are a match to TRBD1. V dropped 4 bases and J dropped 7; count of bases not matched to a gene: 3. This CDR3 is built from 12 residues. Germline V gene data show CDR1 as LGHDT and CDR2 as YNNKEL (reference sequence). The CDR3 spells CASSLGQGEQYF. The CDR3 DNA reads TGTGCCAGCAGCCTCGGACAGGGTGAGCAGTACTTC.

The V call is TRBV5-6, the J call TRBJ2-1; the match to TRBD1 covers 11 bases. The V gene's germline CDR1 is SGHDT and CDR2 YYEEEE. Unmatched junction bases numbered 7, after V lost 1 base and J lost 7 bases. CDR3 length: 16 residues. For the CDR3, the DNA is TGTGCCAGCAGCTTGCTCTCCGGACAGGGGGCGAATGAGCAGTTCTTC. As protein: CASSLLSGQGANEQFF.

The chain links TRBV7-9 to TRBJ1-5, with 8 bases matching TRBD1. V shed 5 bases, J shed 1 base, and the junction held 4 bases outside the gene matches. Germline values: CDR1 SEHNR, CDR2 FQNEAQ (reference sequence). The CDR3 covers 15 residues. CDR3 bases: TGTGCCAGCAGCCGTACAGGGGGAAGCAATCAGCCCCAGCATTTT. Translating it yields CASSRTGGSNQPQHF.

The chain employs TRBV28 and TRBJ1-2, with D unresolved. CDR3 length: 12 residues. Germline assignment: CDR1 MDHEN and CDR2 SYDVKM. Trimming pared 4 bases from V and 2 bases from J, leaving 5 bases between. The CDR3 DNA follows: TGTGCCAGCAGTTCTCTAAACTATGGCTACACCTTC. Its protein product is CASSSLNYGYTF.

The rearrangement links TRBV11-1 to TRBJ2-3, with 9 bases aligning to TRBD2. Germline loops: CDR1 SGHAT, CDR2 FQDESV (reference sequence). The V and J ends lost 4 bases and 6 bases, in that order; junction bases with no gene match: 8. CDR3 length: 15 amino acids. CDR3 sequence reads: CASSSHGLALDTQYF. Here the CDR3 DNA reads TGTGCCAGCAGCTCTCATGGACTAGCGTTGGATACGCAGTATTTT.

V and J are TRBV27 and TRBJ2-5; maybe TRBD1 (5 bases). The CDR3 has 13 amino acids. Trimming pared 3 bases from V and 5 bases from J, leaving 10 bases between. CDR1 is MNHEY and CDR2 is SMNVEV in the germline V gene (reference sequence). CDR3 in amino acids: CASSLGPVETQYF. In nucleotides, the CDR3 is TGTGCCAGCAGTTTGGGGCCGGTGGAGACCCAGTACTTC.

The chain links TRBV7-9 to TRBJ1-1; 9 nucleotides match TRBD1. The junction had 7 bases not matched to a gene; V was cut back by 5 bases and J by 6 bases. The V gene's germline CDR1 is SEHNR and CDR2 FQNEAQ (reference sequence). This CDR3 has 14 amino acids. The DNA of the CDR3 is TGTGCCAGCAGCCCGGGACAGGGTTTTCCTGAAGCTTTCTTT. This encodes CASSPGQGFPEAFF. The full variable domain, its missing parts supplied by reference TRBV7-9 and TRBJ1-1, is DTGVSQNPRHKITKRGQNVTFRCDPISEHNRLYWYRQTLGQGPEFLTYFQNEAQLEKSRLLSDRFSAERPKGSFSTLEIQRTEQGDSAMYLCASSPGQGFPEAFFGQGTRLTVV.

The rearrangement uses TRBV6-4 and TRBJ1-2; tentatively, D is TRBD1 (6 bases). This CDR3 is built from 15 residues. V lost 6 bases and J lost 6, with 20 bases in between. Germline values: CDR1 MRHNA, CDR2 SNTAGT. As DNA, the CDR3 is TGTGCCAGCAGAAAGACAGGAACGCTAGGGGATGGCTACACCTTC. Protein: CASRKTGTLGDGYTF.

V is TRBV7-9 and J is TRBJ1-1; D might be TRBD1 (5 bases). In germline, CDR1 is SEHNR, CDR2 FQNEAQ (reference sequence). The CDR3 is 14 amino acids. Trimming took off 3 bases at V and 3 bases at J, with 11 bases between the two ends. CDR3 nucleotide sequence: TGTGCCAGCAGCTTTCTCCAAGGGGACACTGAAGCTTTCTTT. As protein: CASSFLQGDTEAFF. The full variable domain, rest sourced from reference TRBV7-9 and TRBJ1-1, is DTGVSQNPRHKITKRGQNVTFRCDPISEHNRLYWYRQTLGQGPEFLTYFQNEAQLEKSRLLSDRFSAERPKGSFSTLEIQRTEQGDSAMYLCASSFLQGDTEAFFGQGTRLTVV.

The chain employs TRBV28 and TRBJ1-1; 8 nucleotides align to TRBD1. Per the germline V gene, CDR1 is MDHEN and CDR2 is SYDVKM. Losses at the gene ends were 6 bases for V and 11 bases for J; bases not matched to a gene: 11. The CDR3 has 13 amino acids. CDR3 coding DNA: TGTGCCAGCAGGGCACAGGGGGAAATGGGTGCTTTCTTT. Its translation is CASRAQGEMGAFF. Looking up the rest from reference TRBV28 and TRBJ1-1 gives the full variable domain: DVKVTQSSRYLVKRTGEKVFLECVQDMDHENMFWYRQDPGLGLRLIYFSYDVKMKEKGDIPEGYSVSREKKERFSLILESASTNQTSMYLCASRAQGEMGAFFGQGTRLTVV.

This clone has just a few counts. This chain's CDR3 is CASSERTGGVYQPQHF. CDR3 DNA: TGTGCCAGCAGCGAAAGGACAGGGGGCGTCTATCAGCCCCAGCATTTT. The chain has TRBV2 and TRBJ1-5, with 11 bases lining up with TRBD1. The V gene end was trimmed by 6 bases and the J gene end by 5 bases; junction bases not matched to a gene: 9. This CDR3 spans 16 amino acids. Germline loops: CDR1 SNHLY, CDR2 FYNNEI.

This clone has only one observation. The chain links TRBV19 to TRBJ2-7; TRBD1 agrees at 8 bases. The germline V gene encodes CDR1 LNHDA and CDR2 SQIVND (reference sequence). V lost 7 bases, J lost 3 bases, and 8 bases stayed unmatched. This CDR3 is 14 amino acids long. The CDR3 DNA follows: TGTGCCAGTACCAAAGGACAGGGCAACTACGAGCAGTACTTC. Protein sequence: CASTKGQGNYEQYF.

The CDR3 nucleotides read TGCGCCAGCAGCTTGGACCCCCCATCTGGTAGCTCCTATAATTCACCCCTCCACTTT. Its translation is CASSLDPPSGSSYNSPLHF. The chain uses TRBV5-1 and TRBJ1-6; D is ambiguous. This CDR3 is 19 amino acids long. Germline lookup yields CDR1 SGHRS and CDR2 YFSETQ. V lost 0 bases, J lost 0 bases, and 16 bases lay in between.

V and J are TRBV7-8 and TRBJ1-2, with D uncertain. Germline CDR1 is SGHVS and CDR2 is FQNEAQ. The CDR3 runs to 14 residues. Trimming pared 6 bases from V and 6 bases from J, leaving 17 bases between. In DNA form, the CDR3 reads TGTGCCAGCAGTCCCTTCTCGGGGAACCATGGCTACACCTTC. It translates to CASSPFSGNHGYTF.

CDR3 sequence (DNA): TGCGCCAGCAGCCCGGACAAGAACTATGGCTACACCTTC. Its translation is CASSPDKNYGYTF. V is TRBV5-1 and J is TRBJ1-2; a possible D gene is TRBD1 (5 bases). The V and J ends lost 4 bases and 2 bases respectively, with 9 bases between them. Germline V gene data show CDR1 as SGHRS and CDR2 as YFSETQ. This CDR3 has 13 residues.

V is TRBV6-5 and J is TRBJ2-3; 10 nucleotides align to TRBD1. CDR3 length: 15 residues. With 6 bases clipped from V and 1 base from J, the junction kept 4 bases outside the gene matches. The germline V gene encodes CDR1 MNHEY and CDR2 SVGAGI. The CDR3, as DNA: TGTGCCAGCAGACTAGGGACAGGGGGCACAGATACGCAGTATTTT. It is translated as CASRLGTGGTDTQYF.

This clone occurred once. CDR3 protein: CASSPQGGVETQYF. The CDR3 coding sequence is TGTGCCAGCTCCCCCCAGGGCGGAGTGGAGACCCAGTACTTC. V and J are TRBV7-2 and TRBJ2-5, with TRBD1 as a possible D gene (5 bases). The CDR3 contains 14 residues. Germline lookup yields CDR1 SGHTA and CDR2 FQGNSA. Trimming took off 8 bases at V and 5 bases at J, with 18 bases between the two ends.

The chain couples TRBV5-6 to TRBJ1-2; D may be TRBD1 (5 bases). The V gene lost 0 bases and the J gene lost 2 bases, with 8 bases spanning the gap. The CDR3 contains 14 residues. Looked up from germline, CDR1 is SGHDT and CDR2 is YYEEEE. The CDR3 loop reads CASSLEGQNYGYTF. CDR3 nucleotides: TGTGCCAGCAGCTTGGAGGGGCAAAACTATGGCTACACCTTC.

The chain has TRBV30 and TRBJ1-2; no clear D gene. The germline V and J ends were trimmed by 5 bases and 4 bases, with 5 bases remaining between them. The CDR3 totals 10 residues. Germline assignment: CDR1 GTSNPN and CDR2 SVGIG (reference sequence). The CDR3, as DNA: TGTGCCTGGCAGTCCTATGGCTACACCTTC. Translation gives CAWQSYGYTF. Full variable domain (outside the CDR3, taken from reference TRBV30 and TRBJ1-2): SQTIHQWPATLVQPVGSPLSLECTVEGTSNPNLYWYRQAAGRGLQLLFYSVGIGQISSEVPQNLSASRPQDRQFILSSKKLLLSDSGFYLCAWQSYGYTFGSGTRLTVV.